The 7 T cell receptor beta chains presented below share a single source sample, sequenced in a study of response to subunit inactivated influenza vaccine. TCRdb reprocessed the RT-PCR reads via MiXCR and lists one record per CDR3 protein. This table holds 650,000 to 800,000 distinct CDR3 sequences, over 11% found once. The sample was PBMCs from blood, taken 14 to 15 days before vaccination. The receptors shown here come from a middle-aged man who received an inactivated influenza vaccine.

This clonotype came up a few times. The V call is TRBV28, the J call TRBJ2-3; D is undetermined. Trimming removed 7 bases from V and 0 bases from J, with 20 bases in between. The CDR3 is made up of 17 amino acids. CDR1 and CDR2 from the germline V gene are MDHEN and SYDVKM. The DNA of the CDR3 is TGTGCCAGCACCCCTATGTTTGACGGCCTAAGCACAGATACGCAGTATTTT. Its translation: CASTPMFDGLSTDTQYF.

The CDR3 sequence: CASILATPYLPNTEAFF. As DNA, the CDR3 is TGTGCCAGCATCCTTGCGACACCATACCTCCCGAACACTGAAGCTTTCTTT. The chain joins TRBV12-3 or TRBV12-4 to TRBJ1-1; D unclear. V was cut by 7 bases and J by 1 base, with 22 bases left in between. The CDR3 runs to 17 residues.

There are a few counts of this clonotype. This rearrangement joins TRBV28 to TRBJ2-2, with D uncertain. Trimming took off 11 bases at V and 5 bases at J, with 12 bases between the two ends. CDR1 is MDHEN, CDR2 SYDVKM, per germline. The CDR3 has 12 amino acids. The CDR3 is CAAPERTGELFF. The CDR3 DNA is TGTGCCGCCCCCGAGAGAACCGGGGAGCTGTTTTTT.

This clonotype was seen more than once but under ten times. The CDR3 nucleotides are TGTGCCATCAGTCCTCCCGGGACCCCAGATACGCAGTATTTT. Its translation: CAISPPGTPDTQYF. The chain has TRBV10-3 and TRBJ2-3, with D perhaps matching TRBD1 or TRBD2 (5 bases each). CDR3 size: 14 residues. Between the trimmed V and J ends, which lost 5 bases and 4 bases, there was a span of 13 bases. Germline V lookup: CDR1 ENHRY, CDR2 SYGVKD.

The chain joins TRBV6-1 to TRBJ2-5, with D unclear. Trimming stripped 5 bases from V and 5 bases from J, with 15 bases between. The CDR3 extends over 14 amino acids. Germline V gene sequence: CDR1 MNHNS, CDR2 SASEGT. Written as DNA, the CDR3 is TGTGCCAGCAGTAAGGGTTGGGTCACGGAGACCCAGTACTTC. This translates into CASSKGWVTETQYF.

This chain links TRBV6-6 with TRBJ1-1, with D uncertain. Germline V gives CDR1 MNHNY, CDR2 SVGAGI (reference sequence). With 9 bases removed from V and 5 bases from J, the gap between germline ends came to 13 bases. The CDR3 consists of 12 residues. The CDR3 nucleotides read TGTGCCAGTGGCAGCCAAGGGACTGAAGCTTTCTTT. This translates into CASGSQGTEAFF.

This clonotype was detected only a few times. The chain recombines TRBV5-1 with TRBJ2-7; possibly TRBD2 for D (6 bases). The CDR3 runs 15 residues. The V end was cut by 4 bases, the J end by 4 bases, with 18 bases between. From germline, CDR1 is SGHRS and CDR2 YFSETQ. The CDR3 sequence: CASSPGGSQAYEQYF. The CDR3 region has the DNA TGCGCCAGCAGCCCCGGGGGTAGCCAGGCGTACGAGCAGTACTTC. The full variable domain, rest sourced from reference TRBV5-1 and TRBJ2-7, is KAGVTQTPRYLIKTRGQQVTLSCSPISGHRSVSWYQQTPGQGLQFLFEYFSETQRNKGNFPGRFSGRQFSNSRSEMNVSTLELGDSALYLCASSPGGSQAYEQYFGPGTRLTVT.